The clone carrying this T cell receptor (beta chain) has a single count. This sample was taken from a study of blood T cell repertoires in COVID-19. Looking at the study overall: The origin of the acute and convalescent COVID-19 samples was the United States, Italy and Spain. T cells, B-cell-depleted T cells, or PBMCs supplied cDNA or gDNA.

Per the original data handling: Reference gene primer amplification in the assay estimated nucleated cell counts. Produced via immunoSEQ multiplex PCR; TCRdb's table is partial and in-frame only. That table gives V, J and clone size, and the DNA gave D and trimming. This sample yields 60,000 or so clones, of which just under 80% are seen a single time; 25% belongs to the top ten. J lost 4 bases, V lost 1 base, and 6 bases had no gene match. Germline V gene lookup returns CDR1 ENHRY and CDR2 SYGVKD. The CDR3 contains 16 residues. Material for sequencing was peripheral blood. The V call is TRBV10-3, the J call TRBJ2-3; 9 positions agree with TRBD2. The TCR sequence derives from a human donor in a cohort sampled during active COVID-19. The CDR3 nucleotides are TGTGCCATCAGTGAGTGGCTAGCGGGGACCCCAGATACGCAGTATTTT. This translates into CAISEWLAGTPDTQYF.